The 23 T cell receptor beta chains reported below all come from one sample, sequenced in a study of persistence of HIV-infected CD4 T cells. The libraries were made with immunoSEQ version 4 in survey mode. TCRdb keeps only in-frame clones here, not all; method: immunoSEQ multiplex PCR. The sample records fewer than 40,000 clones, approximately 70% being singletons. Cells were stimulated with overlapping HIV-1 Gag 15-mer peptides. Responding CD4+ T cells were sorted by upregulation of both CD40 ligand and CD69. The antigens these receptors bind are not known. Sequencing used CD4+ T cells sorted from PBMCs after approximately 19-hour stimulation, obtained from a patient who received antiretroviral therapy. The receptors were gathered from an adult man with HIV who was CMV-seropositive.

This clone appeared a single time. This chain uses TRBV7-9 with TRBJ2-1; TRBD2 agrees at 8 bases. The CDR3 contains 16 residues. Trimming removed 0 bases from V and 5 bases from J; junction bases left unmatched: 6. Germline values: CDR1 SEHNR, CDR2 FQNEAQ (reference sequence). CDR3 protein: CASSLAPGGRNNEQFF. CDR3 bases: TGTGCCAGCAGCTTAGCCCCGGGGGGGAGGAACAATGAGCAGTTCTTC.

The J gene is TRBJ1-3, the V gene TRBV3-1 (or the pseudogene TRBV3-2); D not resolved. CDR1 is LGHDT and CDR2 is YNNKEL in the germline V gene (reference sequence). The CDR3 runs to 15 residues. V shed 4 bases and J shed 0 bases, with 10 bases lying between them. CDR3 DNA sequence: TGTGCCAGCAGCCCTCCTTTACCCTCTGGAAACACCATATATTTT. Its translation: CASSPPLPSGNTIYF.

V and J are TRBV5-1 and TRBJ1-5, with D possibly TRBD1 on 6 matching bases. Germline values: CDR1 SGHRS, CDR2 YFSETQ. The CDR3 totals 13 residues. V lost 4 bases to trimming and J lost 2 bases, with 7 bases between them. This CDR3 is CASSEGGNQPQHF. In DNA form, the CDR3 reads TGCGCCAGCAGCGAGGGGGGCAATCAGCCCCAGCATTTT.

The rearrangement uses TRBV18 and TRBJ2-4; no clear D gene. V gave up 5 bases and J gave up 4 bases, with 15 bases separating them. Germline assignment: CDR1 KGHSH and CDR2 LQKENI. The CDR3 contains 15 residues. The CDR3 region is CASSSGENGKNIQYF. CDR3 sequence (DNA): TGTGCCAGCTCATCAGGAGAAAACGGTAAAAACATTCAGTACTTC.

The chain uses TRBV14 and TRBJ2-7; perhaps D is TRBD1 or TRBD2 (5 bases each). CDR1 and CDR2 from the germline V gene are SGHDN and FVKESK. Deletions cut 1 base from V and 6 bases from J, with 13 bases between. The CDR3 runs to 14 residues. This CDR3 reads CASSQVGVAAEQYF. In DNA, the CDR3 is TGTGCCAGCAGCCAAGTGGGGGTTGCGGCCGAGCAGTACTTC.

The V gene is TRBV2, the J gene TRBJ1-2; possible D gene TRBD1, 5 bases. V shed 7 bases and J shed 1 base, with 13 bases lying between them. The CDR3 has 14 residues. Looked up from germline, CDR1 is SNHLY and CDR2 is FYNNEI. CDR3 nucleotides: TGTGCCAGCACCCCAGGGAACCGTAACTATGGCTACACCTTC. Amino acid sequence: CASTPGNRNYGYTF. The entire variable domain, with the rest obtained from reference TRBV2 and TRBJ1-2, is as follows: EPEVTQTPSHQVTQMGQEVILRCVPISNHLYFYWYRQILGQKVEFLVSFYNNEISEKSEIFDDQFSVERPDGSNFTLKIRSTKLEDSAMYFCASTPGNRNYGYTFGSGTRLTVV.

The CDR3: CASSPGGGQGGSNYGYTF. As DNA, the CDR3 is TGTGCCAGCAGCCCAGGGGGGGGACAGGGAGGTTCGAACTATGGCTACACCTTC. V usage is TRBV27 and J usage is TRBJ1-2; 9 bases line up with TRBD1. The CDR3 extends over 18 amino acids. The V segment lost 6 bases and the J segment 2 bases; nucleotides outside the gene matches: 16. Per germline, CDR1 MNHEY and CDR2 SMNVEV (reference sequence).

This clone was recorded a few times. This chain connects TRBV27 to TRBJ2-2, with D possibly matching TRBD1 (5 bases). In germline, CDR1 is MNHEY, CDR2 SMNVEV (reference sequence). The CDR3 is 14 residues long. The V and J ends lost 6 bases and 5 bases respectively, with 13 bases between them. CDR3 DNA sequence: TGTGCCAGCAGGACAGAGACACCGACCGGGGAGCTGTTTTTT. It specifies CASRTETPTGELFF.

The V call is TRBV11-2, the J call TRBJ2-1; no reliable D call. The CDR3 sequence is 13 residues long. Germline V gene sequence: CDR1 SGHAT, CDR2 FQNNGV. Trimming shortened V by 2 bases and J by 6 bases, and 8 bases separated the two germline ends. The DNA for the CDR3 is TGTGCCAGCAGCTTAATTTGGGGCAATGAGCAGTTCTTC. Amino acids: CASSLIWGNEQFF.

A word on this clone: One end of the junction is discordant with germline, which a read error may explain. CDR3 region: CASSQVGGNDGYTF. CDR3 in DNA: TGTGCCAGCAGCCAAGTCGGAGGTAACGATGGCTACACCTTC. The V gene is TRBV4-2, the J gene TRBJ1-2; D remains unclear. The CDR3 totals 14 residues. Germline values: CDR1 LGHNA, CDR2 YNFKEQ.

The V call is TRBV4-1, the J call TRBJ1-4; TRBD1 matches at 7 bases. This CDR3 comprises 15 residues. Germline V lookup: CDR1 MGHRA, CDR2 YSYEKL. After removal of 2 bases from V and 2 bases from J, the junction contained 2 bases not matched to a gene. The CDR3 is CASSQPQGTNEKLFF. The CDR3 region has the DNA TGCGCCAGCAGCCAACCACAGGGGACTAATGAAAAACTGTTTTTT.

This clone is medium-sized within its sample. The same CDR3 can be traced to other DNA sequences in this sample. The V and J genes are TRBV10-3 and TRBJ1-5; TRBD1 matches at 8 bases. CDR1 ENHRY and CDR2 SYGVKD come from the germline V gene. The CDR3 extends over 14 amino acids. V lost 5 bases, J lost 5 bases, and 5 bases stayed unmatched. The CDR3 DNA sequence: TGTGCCATCAGTTCCGGGACAGGAGATCAGCCCCAGCATTTT. Amino acids: CAISSGTGDQPQHF.

V usage is TRBV27 and J usage is TRBJ2-2; 8 positions agree with TRBD2. The CDR3 is 15 residues long. The germline V gene has CDR1 MNHEY and CDR2 SMNVEV (reference sequence). With 3 bases clipped from V and 6 bases from J, the junction kept 6 bases outside the gene matches. Here the CDR3 DNA reads TGTGCCAGCAGTTTTTCCCTAGCGGGCGCCGGGGAGCTGTTTTTT. Protein product: CASSFSLAGAGELFF.

The chain couples TRBV9 to TRBJ2-2, with 8 bases fitting TRBD2. The CDR3 has 15 residues. The V and J ends lost 3 bases and 0 bases, in that order; junction bases with no gene match: 1. Germline V gene lookup returns CDR1 SGDLS and CDR2 YYNGEE. CDR3 DNA sequence: TGTGCCAGCAGCGCGGGACTAGCGAACACCGGGGAGCTGTTTTTT. This gives the protein CASSAGLANTGELFF.

V gene TRBV6-2 or TRBV6-3 combines with J gene TRBJ2-7; D unresolved. The V gene's germline CDR1 is MNHEY and CDR2 SVGEGT. The CDR3 sequence is 14 residues long. V lost 6 bases and J lost 3, with 15 bases in between. CDR3 bases: TGTGCCAGCAGCCCCGTAGTAGGCCGCTACGAGCAGTACTTC. Its translation is CASSPVVGRYEQYF.

The gene calls are TRBV10-1 and TRBJ1-3; D call uncertain. CDR1 and CDR2 (germline): WNHNN, SYGVQD (reference sequence). With 5 bases removed from V and 0 bases from J, the gap between germline ends came to 11 bases. The CDR3 totals 15 residues. CDR3 in amino acids: CASSISQISGNTIYF. DNA for the CDR3: TGCGCCAGCAGTATAAGCCAAATCTCTGGAAACACCATATATTTT.

This rearrangement joins TRBV29-1 to TRBJ2-5; 11 bases line up with TRBD1. The V segment lost 5 bases and the J segment 5 bases; nucleotides outside the gene matches: 7. CDR3 length: 14 amino acids. Germline lookup yields CDR1 SQVTM and CDR2 ANQGSEA. CDR3 protein: CSVSRGDRGETQYF. In DNA, the CDR3 is TGCAGCGTTTCTAGGGGGGACAGGGGGGAGACCCAGTACTTC.

The genes are TRBV3-1 (or the pseudogene TRBV3-2) and TRBJ1-2; 7 positions agree with TRBD1. From germline, CDR1 is LGHDT and CDR2 YNNKEL (reference sequence). The CDR3 runs to 14 residues. V dropped 4 bases and J dropped 4; count of bases not matched to a gene: 6. The CDR3 protein is CASSLADRLYGYTF. The CDR3 DNA reads TGTGCCAGCAGCCTCGCGGACAGGCTCTATGGCTACACCTTC.

The CDR3 bases are TGTGCCACCAGCAGAGATCTTACGGCGACTGAAGCTTTCTTT. Protein: CATSRDLTATEAFF. The chain combines TRBV15 with TRBJ1-1; D is uncertain. The germline V gene encodes CDR1 LNHNV and CDR2 YYDKDF (reference sequence). V lost 0 bases to trimming and J lost 5 bases, with 10 bases between them. The length of the CDR3 is 14 residues.

This clone was detected a few times. The gene calls are TRBV29-1 and TRBJ2-5; no firm D call. Germline V gives CDR1 SQVTM, CDR2 ANQGSEA. CDR3 length: 12 amino acids. V shed 4 bases and J shed 1 base, with 7 bases lying between them. The CDR3 sequence: CSVGQAQETQYF. The DNA for the CDR3 is TGCAGCGTTGGGCAGGCCCAAGAGACCCAGTACTTC.

The V gene is TRBV7-8, the J gene TRBJ2-1, with 7 bases identical to TRBD2. The germline V gene has CDR1 SGHVS and CDR2 FQNEAQ. Trimming took 3 bases from V and 10 from J; bases not matched to a gene: 3. The CDR3 loop spans 12 amino acids. CDR3 nucleotides: TGTGCCAGCAGCTTTAGAGCGGGGGAGCAGTTCTTC. It encodes CASSFRAGEQFF.

Regarding this clone: This sample includes further DNA sequences coding for the same CDR3. The V gene is TRBV6-5, the J gene TRBJ1-3; possible D gene TRBD1, 5 bases. This CDR3 contains 15 residues. From germline, CDR1 is MNHEY and CDR2 SVGAGI. Trimming stripped 0 bases from V and 4 bases from J, with 10 bases between. The CDR3 bases are TGTGCCAGCAGTTACTCGAAAGGGGCAGGAAACACCATATATTTT. Protein sequence: CASSYSKGAGNTIYF.

This chain joins TRBV28 and TRBJ2-7; unclear D gene. CDR1 is MDHEN, CDR2 SYDVKM, per germline. Trimming removed 1 base at V and 2 bases at J, with 9 bases between. The length of the CDR3 is 14 residues. For the CDR3, the DNA is TGTGCCAGCAGTTTATTAACTCGTCCCTACGAGCAGTACTTC. It encodes CASSLLTRPYEQYF.